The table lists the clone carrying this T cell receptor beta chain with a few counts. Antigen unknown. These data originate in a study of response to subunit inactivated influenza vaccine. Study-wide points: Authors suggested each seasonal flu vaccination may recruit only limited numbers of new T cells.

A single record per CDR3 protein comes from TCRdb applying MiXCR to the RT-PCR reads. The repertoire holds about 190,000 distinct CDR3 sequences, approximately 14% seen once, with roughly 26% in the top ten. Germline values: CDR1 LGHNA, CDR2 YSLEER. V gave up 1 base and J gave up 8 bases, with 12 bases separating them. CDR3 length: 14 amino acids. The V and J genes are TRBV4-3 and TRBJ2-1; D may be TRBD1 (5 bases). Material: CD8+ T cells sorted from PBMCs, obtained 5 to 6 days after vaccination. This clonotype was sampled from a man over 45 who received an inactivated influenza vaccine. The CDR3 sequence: CASSQGPFRDEQFF. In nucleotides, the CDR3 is TGCGCCAGCAGCCAAGGGCCTTTCAGGGATGAGCAGTTCTTC.